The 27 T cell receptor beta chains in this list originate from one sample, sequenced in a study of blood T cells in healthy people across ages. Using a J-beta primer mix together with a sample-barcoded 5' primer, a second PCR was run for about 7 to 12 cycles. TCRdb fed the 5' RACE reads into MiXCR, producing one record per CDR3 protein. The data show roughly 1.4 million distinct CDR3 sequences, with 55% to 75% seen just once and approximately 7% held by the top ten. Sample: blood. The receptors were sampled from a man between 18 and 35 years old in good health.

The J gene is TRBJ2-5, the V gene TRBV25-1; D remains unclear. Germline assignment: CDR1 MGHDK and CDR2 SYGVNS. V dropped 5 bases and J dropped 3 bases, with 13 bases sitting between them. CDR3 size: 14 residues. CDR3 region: CASSTQRMEETQYF. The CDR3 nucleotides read TGTGCCAGCAGTACTCAACGGATGGAAGAGACCCAGTACTTC. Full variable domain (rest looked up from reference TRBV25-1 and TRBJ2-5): EADIYQTPRYLVIGTGKKITLECSQTMGHDKMYWYQQDPGMELHLIHYSYGVNSTEKGDLSSESTVSRIRTEHFPLTLESARPSHTSQYLCASSTQRMEETQYFGPGTRLLVL.

CDR3 DNA sequence: TGTGCCAGCAGTCGCACCGGGACCCCGGAGACCCAGTACTTC. It codes for CASSRTGTPETQYF. The chain has TRBV6-5 and TRBJ2-5, with D perhaps TRBD1 or TRBD2 (5 bases each). CDR1 and CDR2 from the germline V gene are MNHEY and SVGAGI. This CDR3 region has 14 residues. V was trimmed by 5 bases and J by 5 bases, leaving 15 bases between them.

The CDR3 DNA follows: TGCAGTGCTGCGGGACAGGGGGCTGAGCAGTTCTTC. It codes for CSAAGQGAEQFF. The rearrangement uses TRBV20-1 and TRBJ2-1, with 12 bases fitting TRBD1. Trimming removed 5 bases from V and 9 bases from J; junction bases left unmatched: 2. The CDR3 has 12 amino acids. Germline loops: CDR1 DFQATT, CDR2 SNEGSKA (reference sequence).

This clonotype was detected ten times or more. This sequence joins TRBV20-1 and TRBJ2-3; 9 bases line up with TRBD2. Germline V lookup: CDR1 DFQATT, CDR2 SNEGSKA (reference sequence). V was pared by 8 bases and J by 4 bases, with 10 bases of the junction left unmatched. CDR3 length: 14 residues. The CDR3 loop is CSTAPLAGSDTQYF. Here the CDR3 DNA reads TGCAGTACAGCCCCTCTAGCGGGATCAGATACGCAGTATTTT.

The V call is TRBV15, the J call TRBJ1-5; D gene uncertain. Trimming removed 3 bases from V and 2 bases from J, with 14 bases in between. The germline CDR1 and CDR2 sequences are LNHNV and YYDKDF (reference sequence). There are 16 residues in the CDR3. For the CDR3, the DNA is TGTGCCACCAGCAGCCGATTGCAGTCGCGCAATCAGCCCCAGCATTTT. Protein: CATSSRLQSRNQPQHF.

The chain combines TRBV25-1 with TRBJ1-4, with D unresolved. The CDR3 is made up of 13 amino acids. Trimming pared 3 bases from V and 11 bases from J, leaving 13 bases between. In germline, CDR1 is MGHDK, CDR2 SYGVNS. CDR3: CASSDLLSLKLFF. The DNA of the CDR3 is TGTGCCAGCAGTGACCTCCTCAGTTTGAAACTGTTTTTT.

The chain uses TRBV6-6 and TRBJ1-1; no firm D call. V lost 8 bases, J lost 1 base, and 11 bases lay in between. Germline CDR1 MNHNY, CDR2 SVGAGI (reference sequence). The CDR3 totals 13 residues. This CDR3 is CASRAFRNTEAFF. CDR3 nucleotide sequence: TGTGCCAGCCGTGCGTTTCGGAACACTGAAGCTTTCTTT.

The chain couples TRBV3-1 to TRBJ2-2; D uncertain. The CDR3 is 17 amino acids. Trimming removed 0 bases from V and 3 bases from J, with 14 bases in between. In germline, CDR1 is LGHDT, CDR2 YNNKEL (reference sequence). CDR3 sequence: CASSQDRRVGYTGELFF. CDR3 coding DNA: TGTGCCAGCAGCCAAGATCGCCGGGTGGGGTACACCGGGGAGCTGTTTTTT.

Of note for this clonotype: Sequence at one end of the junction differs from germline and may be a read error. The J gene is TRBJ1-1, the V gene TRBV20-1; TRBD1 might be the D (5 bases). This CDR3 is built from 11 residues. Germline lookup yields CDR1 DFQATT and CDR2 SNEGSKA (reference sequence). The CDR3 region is CSAGDKGRAFF. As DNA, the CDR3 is TGCAGTGCTGGAGACAAGGGGCGAGCTTTCTTT.

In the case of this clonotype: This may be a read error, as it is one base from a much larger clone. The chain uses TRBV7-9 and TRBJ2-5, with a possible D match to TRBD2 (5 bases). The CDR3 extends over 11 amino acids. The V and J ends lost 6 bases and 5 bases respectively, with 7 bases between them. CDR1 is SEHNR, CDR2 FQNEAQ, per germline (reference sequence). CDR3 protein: CASRPGETQYF. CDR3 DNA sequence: TGTGCCAGCAGACCGGGGGAGACCCAGTACTTC.

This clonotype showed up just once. The CDR3 loop is CATSDYNRGYGYTF. CDR3 bases: TGTGCCACCAGTGATTACAACAGGGGCTATGGCTACACCTTC. The chain is built from TRBV24-1 and TRBJ1-2; TRBD1 aligns across 7 bases. The germline V gene has CDR1 KGHDR and CDR2 SFDVKD. V lost 2 bases to trimming and J lost 4 bases; unmatched junction nucleotides: 3. This CDR3 has 14 residues.

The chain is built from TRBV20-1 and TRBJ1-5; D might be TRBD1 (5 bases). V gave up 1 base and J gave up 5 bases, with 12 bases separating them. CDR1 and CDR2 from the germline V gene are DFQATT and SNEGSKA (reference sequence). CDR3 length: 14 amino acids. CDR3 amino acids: CSARAQWGDQPQHF. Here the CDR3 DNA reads TGCAGTGCTAGAGCTCAGTGGGGCGATCAGCCCCAGCATTTT.

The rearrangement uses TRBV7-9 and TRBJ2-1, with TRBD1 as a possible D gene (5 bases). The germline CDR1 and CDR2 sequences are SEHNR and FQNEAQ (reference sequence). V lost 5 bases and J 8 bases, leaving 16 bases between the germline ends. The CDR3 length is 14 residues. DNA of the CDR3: TGTGCCAGCAGCGTACATACGTGGGGCGATGAGCAGTTCTTC. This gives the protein CASSVHTWGDEQFF.

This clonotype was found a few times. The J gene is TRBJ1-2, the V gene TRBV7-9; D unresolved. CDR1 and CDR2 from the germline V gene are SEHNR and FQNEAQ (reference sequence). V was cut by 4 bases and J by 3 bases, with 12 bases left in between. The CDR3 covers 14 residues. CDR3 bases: TGTGCCAGCAGCTACAACGTGGGCCACTATGGCTACACCTTC. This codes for CASSYNVGHYGYTF.

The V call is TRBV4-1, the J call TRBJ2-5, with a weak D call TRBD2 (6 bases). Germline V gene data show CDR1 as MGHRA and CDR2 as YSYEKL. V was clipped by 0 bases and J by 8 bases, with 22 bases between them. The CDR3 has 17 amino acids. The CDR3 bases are TGCGCCAGCAGCCAAGACCCCCTTCCGACAGAGGAGGGTACCCAGTACTTC. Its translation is CASSQDPLPTEEGTQYF.

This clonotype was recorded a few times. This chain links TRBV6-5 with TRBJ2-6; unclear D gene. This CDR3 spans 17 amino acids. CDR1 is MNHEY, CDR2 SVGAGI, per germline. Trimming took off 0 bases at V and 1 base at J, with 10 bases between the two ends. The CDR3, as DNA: TGTGCCAGCAGTTACTCGCAGGAAGATTCTGGGGCCAACGTCCTGACTTTC. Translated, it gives CASSYSQEDSGANVLTF.

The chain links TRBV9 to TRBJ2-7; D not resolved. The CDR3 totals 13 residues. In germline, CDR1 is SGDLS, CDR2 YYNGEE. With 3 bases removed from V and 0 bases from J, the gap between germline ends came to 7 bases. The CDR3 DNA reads TGTGCCAGCAGCGAGTTCGACTCCTACGAGCAGTACTTC. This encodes CASSEFDSYEQYF.

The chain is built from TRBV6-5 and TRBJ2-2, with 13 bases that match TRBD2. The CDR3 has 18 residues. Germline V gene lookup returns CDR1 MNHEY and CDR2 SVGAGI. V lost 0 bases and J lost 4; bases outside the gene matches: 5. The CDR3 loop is CASSYSTLAGGSTGELFF. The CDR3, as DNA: TGTGCCAGCAGTTACTCGACACTAGCGGGGGGGTCCACCGGGGAGCTGTTTTTT.

In nucleotides, the CDR3 is TGCGCCAGCAGCTTGGACGTCCCTCGGTCCCCCTACGAGCAGTACTTC. Translated: CASSLDVPRSPYEQYF. This chain connects TRBV5-1 to TRBJ2-5; no definite D call. The DNA end favors TRBJ2-7, so the J call may be wrong. CDR1 and CDR2 from the germline V gene are SGHRS and YFSETQ. The CDR3 consists of 16 residues.

In DNA, the CDR3 is TGTGCCACCAGCGGAACTTACGAGCAGTACTTC. Its protein is CATSGTYEQYF. The rearrangement joins TRBV15 to TRBJ2-7; D call uncertain. This CDR3 is 11 amino acids long. With 5 bases removed from V and 4 bases from J, the gap between germline ends came to 6 bases. Germline CDR1 reads LNHNV; CDR2 reads YYDKDF (reference sequence).

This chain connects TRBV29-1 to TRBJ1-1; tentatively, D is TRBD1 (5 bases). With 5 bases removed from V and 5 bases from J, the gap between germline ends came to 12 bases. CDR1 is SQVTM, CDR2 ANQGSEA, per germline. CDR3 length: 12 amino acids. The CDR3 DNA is TGCAGCGTTCCCTGGGGGGGGACTGAAGCTTTCTTT. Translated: CSVPWGGTEAFF.

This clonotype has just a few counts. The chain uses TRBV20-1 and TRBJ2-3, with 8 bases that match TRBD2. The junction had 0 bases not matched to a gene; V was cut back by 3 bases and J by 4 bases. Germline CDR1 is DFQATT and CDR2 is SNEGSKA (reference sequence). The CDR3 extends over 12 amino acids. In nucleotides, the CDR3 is TGCAGTGCTAGCGGGAGGGCAGATACGCAGTATTTT. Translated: CSASGRADTQYF.

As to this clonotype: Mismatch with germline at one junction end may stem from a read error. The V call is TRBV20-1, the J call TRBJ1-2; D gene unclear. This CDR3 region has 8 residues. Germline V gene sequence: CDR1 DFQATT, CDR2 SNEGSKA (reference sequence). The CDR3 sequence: CSGDGCTF. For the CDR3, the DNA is TGCAGTGGGGATGGCTGCACCTTC.

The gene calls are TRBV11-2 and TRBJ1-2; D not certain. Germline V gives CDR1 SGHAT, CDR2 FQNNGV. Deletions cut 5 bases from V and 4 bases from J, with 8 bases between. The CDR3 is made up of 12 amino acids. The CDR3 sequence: CASSLHLYGYTF. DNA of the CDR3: TGTGCCAGCAGCCTACACCTCTATGGCTACACCTTC. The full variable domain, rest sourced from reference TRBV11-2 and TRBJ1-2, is EAGVAQSPRYKIIEKRQSVAFWCNPISGHATLYWYQQILGQGPKLLIQFQNNGVVDDSQLPKDRFSAERLKGVDSTLKIQPAKLEDSAVYLCASSLHLYGYTFGSGTRLTVV.

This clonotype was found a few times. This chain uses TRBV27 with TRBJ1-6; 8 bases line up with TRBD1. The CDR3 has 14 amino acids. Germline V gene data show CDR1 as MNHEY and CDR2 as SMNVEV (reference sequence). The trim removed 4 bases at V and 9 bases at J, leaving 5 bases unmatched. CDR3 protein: CASSSPGGGSPLHF. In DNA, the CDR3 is TGTGCCAGCAGTTCCCCAGGGGGCGGTTCACCCCTCCACTTT.

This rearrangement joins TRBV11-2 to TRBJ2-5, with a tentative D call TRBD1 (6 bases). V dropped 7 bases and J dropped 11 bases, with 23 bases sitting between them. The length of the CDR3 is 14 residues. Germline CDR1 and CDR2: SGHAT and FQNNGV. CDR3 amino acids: CASKGGGPTREQYF. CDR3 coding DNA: TGTGCCAGCAAGGGTGGGGGCCCCACGAGGGAGCAGTACTTC. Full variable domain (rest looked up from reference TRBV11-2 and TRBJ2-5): EAGVAQSPRYKIIEKRQSVAFWCNPISGHATLYWYQQILGQGPKLLIQFQNNGVVDDSQLPKDRFSAERLKGVDSTLKIQPAKLEDSAVYLCASKGGGPTREQYFGPGTRLLVL.

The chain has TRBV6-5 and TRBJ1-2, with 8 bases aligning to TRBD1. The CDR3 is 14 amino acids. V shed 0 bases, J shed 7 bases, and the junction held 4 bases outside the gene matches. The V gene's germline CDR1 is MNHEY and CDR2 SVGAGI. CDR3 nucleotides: TGTGCCAGCAGTTACTCAACCGGGACAGGTGGCTACACCTTC. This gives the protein CASSYSTGTGGYTF.